This TCR beta chain is drawn from a study of T cell repertoires in cytomegalovirus infection. On the study more broadly: CMV infection plus the matching HLA type was flagged by public TCR beta signatures. Study-wide results and limits: Frequencies of public TCR beta families were cumulated, and this identified carriers of CMV plus the relevant HLA. It was HLA-C-restricted CMV-specific TCR beta clonotypes that dominated the response ex vivo.

Per the germline V gene, CDR1 is SGHVS and CDR2 is FQNEAQ. V lost 3 bases and J lost 6, with 13 bases in between. The CDR3 contains 14 residues. This clonotype has at least ten counts. Its target is not known. Via MiXCR, TCRdb re-called the reads, giving one row per CDR3 protein. The sample includes almost 300,000 distinct CDR3 sequences, roughly a tenth of them seen just once. Source material: PBMCs. The sequence was obtained from a human donor in good health (CMV status not recorded). Some clones in this sample may be carry-over from other donors' samples. The gene calls are TRBV7-8 and TRBJ2-3, with D perhaps TRBD2 (5 bases). CDR3 in amino acids: CASSLRVTRDTQYF. CDR3 nucleotides: TGTGCCAGCAGCTTGAGGGTGACTCGGGATACGCAGTATTTT. Full variable domain (rest looked up from reference TRBV7-8 and TRBJ2-3): GAGVSQSPRYKVAKRGQDVALRCDPISGHVSLFWYQQALGQGPEFLTYFQNEAQLDKSGLPSDRFFAERPEGSVSTLKIQRTQQEDSAVYLCASSLRVTRDTQYFGPGTRLTVL.